The present T cell receptor (beta chain) was sequenced within a study of blood T cell repertoires in COVID-19. The data were produced by immunoSEQ multiplex PCR, yet TCRdb's version contains in-frame clones alone and is incomplete. The sample lists 200,000 to 250,000 clones; approximately 88% were seen once. Allocation to cohorts depended on clinical history reported by the participants. Germline V gene data show CDR1 as LNHDA and CDR2 as SQIVND (reference sequence). Trimming stripped 5 bases from V and 7 bases from J, with 14 bases between. The CDR3 consists of 13 residues. The chain employs TRBV19 and TRBJ1-1; the D is unclear. Sequences were obtained from PBMCs or T cells enriched from blood (not recorded which). The TCR comes from a woman aged 25 to 39 who had been exposed to COVID-19. The CDR3 is CASSPQTGLEAFF. As DNA, the CDR3 is TGTGCCAGTAGTCCCCAGACTGGTCTTGAAGCTTTCTTT.